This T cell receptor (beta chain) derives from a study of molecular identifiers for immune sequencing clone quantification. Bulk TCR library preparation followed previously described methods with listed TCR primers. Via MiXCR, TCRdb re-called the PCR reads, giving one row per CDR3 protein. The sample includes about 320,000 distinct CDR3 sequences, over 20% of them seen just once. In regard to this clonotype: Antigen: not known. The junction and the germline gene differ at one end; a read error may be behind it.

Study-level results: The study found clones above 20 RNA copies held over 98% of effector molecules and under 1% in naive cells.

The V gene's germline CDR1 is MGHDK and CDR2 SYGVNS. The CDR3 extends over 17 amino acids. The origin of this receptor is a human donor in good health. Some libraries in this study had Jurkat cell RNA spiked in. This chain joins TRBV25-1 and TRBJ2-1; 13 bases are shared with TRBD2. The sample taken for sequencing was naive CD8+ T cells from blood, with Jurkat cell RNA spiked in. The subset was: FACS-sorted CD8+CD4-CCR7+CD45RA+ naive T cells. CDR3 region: CASSDIGGLAGVNEQLF. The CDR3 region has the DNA TGTGCCAGCAGTGATATAGGTGGACTAGCGGGAGTCAATGAGCAGCTCTTC.